These 27 T cell receptor beta chains share one sample of origin, sequenced in a study of cytomegalovirus exposure and HLA in healthy donors. It was with 60 Vbeta and 13 Jbeta primers that the PCR ran. The assay was immunoSEQ multiplex PCR, and TCRdb's table has in-frame clones only and misses some. The sample records around 120,000 clones, over 65% being singletons. Sequenced sample: PBMCs. These receptors came from a woman in her thirties or forties in good health and CMV-seropositive.

To note about this clone: One end of the junction does not line up with germline, which may come from a read error. This sequence joins TRBV7-7 and TRBJ2-7, with 12 nucleotides matching TRBD1. The CDR3 extends over 15 amino acids. Germline values: CDR1 SSHAT, CDR2 FNYEAQ (reference sequence). Written as DNA, the CDR3 is TGTGCTAGCAGCCTCGGGACAGGGGGCAGCTACGAGCAGTACTTC. It translates to CASSLGTGGSYEQYF.

The V call is TRBV19, the J call TRBJ1-5; 9 bases are a match to TRBD1. The CDR3 runs to 17 residues. Germline-derived CDR1 and CDR2 are LNHDA and SQIVND (reference sequence). With 3 bases clipped from V and 3 bases from J, the junction kept 9 bases outside the gene matches. CDR3: CASSIFGTGRFNQPQHF. In nucleotides, the CDR3 is TGTGCCAGTAGTATTTTCGGGACAGGGCGCTTCAATCAGCCCCAGCATTTT.

V is TRBV5-4 and J is TRBJ2-5, with D possibly being TRBD1 (6 bases). This CDR3 region has 13 residues. Between the trimmed V and J ends, which lost 4 bases and 2 bases, there was a span of 9 bases. Germline CDR1 is SGHNT and CDR2 is YYREEE (reference sequence). The CDR3 coding sequence is TGTGCCAGCAGCGTCGGACAGCAAGAGACCCAGTACTTC. Amino acid sequence: CASSVGQQETQYF.

This sequence joins TRBV5-1 and TRBJ2-7, with D possibly TRBD2 on 5 matching bases. The ends were cut back, 6 bases at V and 2 bases at J, with 18 bases in the middle. The CDR3 sequence is 15 residues long. Germline values: CDR1 SGHRS, CDR2 YFSETQ. CDR3 residues: CASKGGLDPPYEQYF. Written as DNA, the CDR3 is TGCGCCAGCAAGGGCGGACTCGATCCACCCTACGAGCAGTACTTC.

J is TRBJ1-1 and V is TRBV25-1, with D possibly TRBD1 on 5 matching bases. V lost 5 bases and J lost 1, with 8 bases in between. There are 13 residues in the CDR3. The germline CDR1 and CDR2 sequences are MGHDK and SYGVNS. The CDR3 DNA sequence: TGTGCCAGCAGTTTGGGGGGGAACACTGAAGCTTTCTTT. Protein product: CASSLGGNTEAFF.

This clone is a singleton in its sample. The rearrangement joins TRBV29-1 to TRBJ1-2; 7 bases map to TRBD1. Germline CDR1 and CDR2: SQVTM and ANQGSEA. The CDR3 has 14 amino acids. The ends lost 7 bases at V and 4 bases at J; junction bases unmatched: 12. DNA of the CDR3: TGCAGCGCGCGCGCGAGGGGGCTGGGCTATGGCTACACCTTC. Its translation: CSARARGLGYGYTF.

This clone was found once. The V and J genes are TRBV7-9 and TRBJ2-1; TRBD2 aligns across 14 bases. This CDR3 is 16 amino acids long. Losses at the gene ends were 3 bases for V and 8 bases for J; bases not matched to a gene: 6. The V gene's germline CDR1 is SEHNR and CDR2 FQNEAQ (reference sequence). CDR3: CASSFQGLAGVYEQFF. The CDR3 DNA sequence: TGTGCCAGCAGCTTCCAGGGACTAGCGGGAGTATATGAGCAGTTCTTC.

V and J are TRBV6-5 and TRBJ1-1, with 10 bases that match TRBD1. Germline CDR1 is MNHEY and CDR2 is SVGAGI. This CDR3 spans 15 amino acids. J was trimmed by 6 bases and V by 4 bases; bases with no gene match: 8. This chain's CDR3 is CASSSVGQGTAEAFF. CDR3 bases: TGTGCCAGCAGTTCCGTGGGACAGGGGACGGCTGAAGCTTTCTTT.

V is TRBV27 and J is TRBJ2-5; D call uncertain. Germline V gene sequence: CDR1 MNHEY, CDR2 SMNVEV (reference sequence). The length of the CDR3 is 14 residues. Trimming pared 3 bases from V and 5 bases from J, leaving 13 bases between. DNA of the CDR3: TGTGCCAGCAGTTTTTGGTACAGTAGGGAGACCCAGTACTTC. The encoded protein is CASSFWYSRETQYF.

The J gene is TRBJ1-4, the V gene TRBV5-4; D gene uncertain. CDR1 is SGHNT and CDR2 is YYREEE in the germline V gene (reference sequence). The CDR3 loop spans 15 amino acids. Trimming shortened V by 3 bases and J by 2 bases, and 11 bases separated the two germline ends. The CDR3 sequence is CASSSARSTNEKLFF. DNA for the CDR3: TGTGCCAGCAGCTCTGCCCGGTCTACTAATGAAAAACTGTTTTTT.

V usage is TRBV19 and J usage is TRBJ2-7; the D is unclear. This CDR3 region has 13 residues. Per the germline V gene, CDR1 is LNHDA and CDR2 is SQIVND (reference sequence). The germline V and J ends were trimmed by 4 bases and 1 base, with 8 bases remaining between them. The CDR3 DNA follows: TGTGCCAGTAGTAGTATACAGTCCTACGAGCAGTACTTC. It is translated as CASSSIQSYEQYF.

This chain links TRBV11-2 with TRBJ1-6; TRBD1 might be the D (6 bases). In germline, CDR1 is SGHAT, CDR2 FQNNGV. With 4 bases removed from V and 5 bases from J, the gap between germline ends came to 9 bases. The CDR3 is 14 residues long. CDR3 DNA: TGTGCCAGCAGCTCCACAGGGAATAATTCACCCCTCCACTTT. Its translation is CASSSTGNNSPLHF. Together with reference TRBV11-2 and TRBJ1-6, the CDR3 gives the full variable domain: EAGVAQSPRYKIIEKRQSVAFWCNPISGHATLYWYQQILGQGPKLLIQFQNNGVVDDSQLPKDRFSAERLKGVDSTLKIQPAKLEDSAVYLCASSSTGNNSPLHFGNGTRLTVT.

Concerning this clone: One junction end disagrees with the germline gene, perhaps due to a read error. The rearrangement joins TRBV6-1 to TRBJ2-7; 8 bases match TRBD1. This CDR3 has 15 residues. The germline V gene encodes CDR1 MNHNS and CDR2 SASEGT. CDR3 DNA sequence: TGTGCCAGCAGTGAGCTAGCAGGGGGCTCCCACGAGCAGTACTTC. The encoded protein is CASSELAGGSHEQYF.

In its sample, this clone was seen once. This chain joins TRBV5-6 and TRBJ2-1; 7 bases line up with TRBD2. CDR3 length: 16 residues. CDR1 and CDR2 from the germline V gene are SGHDT and YYEEEE. J lost 2 bases, V lost 0 bases, and 5 bases had no gene match. Here the CDR3 reads CASSLALATTYNEQFF. CDR3 DNA sequence: TGTGCCAGCAGCTTGGCACTAGCGACGACCTACAATGAGCAGTTCTTC. Using reference TRBV5-6 and TRBJ2-1 for the parts outside the CDR3, the full variable domain is DAGVTQSPTHLIKTRGQQVTLRCSPKSGHDTVSWYQQALGQGPQFIFQYYEEEERQRGNFPDRFSGHQFPNYSSELNVNALLLGDSALYLCASSLALATTYNEQFFGPGTRLTVL.

This clone was seen once. The chain carries TRBV18 and TRBJ2-1, with D tentatively TRBD1 (6 bases). Germline assignment: CDR1 KGHSH and CDR2 LQKENI. V gave up 4 bases and J gave up 9 bases, with 10 bases separating them. This CDR3 is 12 amino acids long. The CDR3 here is CASSRDISEQFF. The DNA of the CDR3 is TGTGCCAGCTCACGGGACATCAGTGAGCAGTTCTTC. The whole variable domain, remainder taken from reference TRBV18 and TRBJ2-1, is NAGVMQNPRHLVRRRGQEARLRCSPMKGHSHVYWYRQLPEEGLKFMVYLQKENIIDESGMPKERFSAEFPKEGPSILRIQQVVRGDSAAYFCASSRDISEQFFGPGTRLTVL.

This CDR3 reads CASSLTGSNQPQHF. The DNA of the CDR3 is TGTGCCAGCAGTTTGACAGGTAGCAATCAGCCCCAGCATTTT. The chain uses TRBV27 and TRBJ1-5; D is perhaps TRBD1 (6 bases). The CDR3 loop spans 14 amino acids. V shed 3 bases and J shed 0 bases, with 6 bases lying between them. Germline V gene lookup returns CDR1 MNHEY and CDR2 SMNVEV (reference sequence).

CDR3: CASSLQGPLTDTQYF. The DNA for the CDR3 is TGTGCCAGCAGCCTCCAGGGGCCCTTGACAGATACGCAGTATTTT. The chain joins TRBV7-2 to TRBJ2-3; D might be TRBD1 (6 bases). The V gene's germline CDR1 is SGHTA and CDR2 FQGNSA. The CDR3 is made up of 15 amino acids. The germline V and J ends were trimmed by 5 bases and 3 bases, with 15 bases remaining between them.

The V gene is TRBV25-1, the J gene TRBJ2-7; possibly TRBD1 for D (5 bases). CDR1 MGHDK and CDR2 SYGVNS come from the germline V gene. V was cut by 2 bases and J by 3 bases, with 5 bases left in between. This CDR3 has 12 residues. The CDR3 loop is CASSEQGYEQYF. The CDR3 region has the DNA TGTGCCAGCAGTGAACAGGGCTACGAGCAGTACTTC.

The genes are TRBV6-1 and TRBJ1-6; maybe TRBD1 (5 bases). The CDR3 is 16 amino acids. V lost 3 bases and J lost 9, with 18 bases in between. CDR1 and CDR2 (germline): MNHNS, SASEGT. DNA for the CDR3: TGTGCCAGCAGTGATCTCAACGGGGGACTAGGTTCACCCCTCCACTTT. Encoded protein: CASSDLNGGLGSPLHF.

V is TRBV5-1 and J is TRBJ2-2; D is possibly TRBD2 (6 bases). CDR1 is SGHRS, CDR2 YFSETQ, per germline. The V gene lost 4 bases and the J gene lost 4 bases, with 14 bases spanning the gap. The CDR3 is 15 residues long. The CDR3 loop reads CASSPTGVSTGELFF. CDR3 bases: TGCGCCAGCAGCCCTACGGGGGTCAGCACCGGGGAGCTGTTTTTT.

The chain carries TRBV7-2 and TRBJ2-1, with 8 bases identical to TRBD1. The V gene end was trimmed by 3 bases and the J gene end by 4 bases; junction bases not matched to a gene: 5. There are 15 residues in the CDR3. Germline V gene lookup returns CDR1 SGHTA and CDR2 FQGNSA. CDR3 DNA sequence: TGTGCCAGCAGCTTCACCCAGGGGGCTTACAATGAGCAGTTCTTC. It codes for CASSFTQGAYNEQFF.

CDR3 sequence reads: CASSPSGGSTDTQYF. In DNA, the CDR3 is TGTGCCAGCAGCCCAAGCGGGGGGAGCACAGATACGCAGTATTTT. The gene calls are TRBV7-3 and TRBJ2-3; TRBD2 matches 9 bases. Germline values: CDR1 SGHTA, CDR2 FQGTGA. The J segment lost 0 bases and the V segment lost 5 bases, leaving 3 bases of the junction unmatched. The CDR3 has 15 amino acids.

The V call is TRBV10-3, the J call TRBJ2-1; 14 bases are a match to TRBD2. The CDR3 extends over 18 amino acids. Germline V gene data show CDR1 as ENHRY and CDR2 as SYGVKD. The V gene end was trimmed by 4 bases and the J gene end by 6 bases; junction bases not matched to a gene: 11. CDR3 coding DNA: TGTGCCATCAGTGGGACTAGCGGGGGGCTCGGTACCTTCAATGAGCAGTTCTTC. Encoded protein: CAISGTSGGLGTFNEQFF.

The CDR3 bases are TGTGCCAGCAGTTTGGCTACAGGGGGCTATGGCTACACCTTC. It codes for CASSLATGGYGYTF. The genes are TRBV28 and TRBJ1-2; 8 bases fit TRBD1. Germline CDR1 reads MDHEN; CDR2 reads SYDVKM. CDR3 length: 14 residues. V was clipped by 3 bases and J by 4 bases; unmatched bases: 4.

This chain links TRBV19 with TRBJ1-2; tentative D call: TRBD1 (5 bases). With 5 bases removed from V and 3 bases from J, the gap between germline ends came to 16 bases. The CDR3 is 15 residues long. Germline-derived CDR1 and CDR2 are LNHDA and SQIVND (reference sequence). The CDR3 loop is CASSRPGVSDYGYTF. CDR3 DNA sequence: TGTGCCAGTAGTCGCCCGGGGGTTAGTGACTATGGCTACACCTTC.

The rearrangement uses TRBV7-9 and TRBJ2-7; maybe TRBD1 (6 bases). The germline gives CDR1 SEHNR, CDR2 FQNEAQ (reference sequence). Trimming took off 3 bases at V and 0 bases at J, with 15 bases between the two ends. CDR3 length: 16 residues. This CDR3 is CASSFRRGGNSYEQYF. The CDR3 DNA follows: TGTGCCAGCAGCTTTAGACGAGGGGGTAACTCCTACGAGCAGTACTTC.

The chain links TRBV5-1 to TRBJ2-7; TRBD1 aligns across 12 bases. Germline V gives CDR1 SGHRS, CDR2 YFSETQ. V was clipped by 3 bases and J by 7 bases; unmatched bases: 5. The CDR3 extends over 14 amino acids. CDR3 sequence reads: CASSWGQGAREQYF. The DNA of the CDR3 is TGCGCCAGCAGCTGGGGACAGGGGGCGAGAGAGCAGTACTTC.